This T cell receptor beta chain was obtained from a study of blood T cell repertoires in COVID-19. Whole-study context: COVID-19 samples from acute and convalescent phases originated in the United States, Italy and Spain. The cDNA or gDNA used as material had been derived from T cells, B-cell-depleted T cells, or PBMCs.

V lost 0 bases, J lost 4 bases, and 0 bases stayed unmatched. The CDR3 contains 14 residues. The germline V gene encodes CDR1 MNHEY and CDR2 SMNVEV (reference sequence). Per the authors' pipeline: Nucleated cell counts were estimated from reference gene primer amplification. Assay used: immunoSEQ multiplex PCR; TCRdb lists only in-frame clones, some missing. V and J calls plus clone size are reproduced from that table; the DNA served to infer D and trimming. The sample lists under 350,000 clones; 85% were seen once. Sequences were obtained from peripheral blood. This chain joins TRBV27 and TRBJ2-1, with 7 bases fitting TRBD1. The source of this sequence is a human donor in a cohort sampled during active COVID-19. This CDR3 reads CASSLSTGYNEQFF. The CDR3 nucleotides are TGTGCCAGCAGTTTATCGACAGGGTACAATGAGCAGTTCTTC.